These 28 T cell receptor beta chains share one sample of origin, sequenced in a study of CXCR3-negative and CXCR3-positive naive CD8 T cells. Each TRB cDNA library was prepared by 5' RACE (with UMI labels). TCRdb reprocessed the 5' RACE reads and keeps a single row for each CDR3 protein, giving no DNA. The data include 8,500 to 10,000 distinct CDR3 sequences; the top ten clones carry approximately 2.1%. The sample was naive CXCR3- CD8+ T cells from blood. Subset denoted: CD45RO-CCR7+CD27+CD95- naive CD8+ T cells lacking CXCR3 (TNR3-). The receptors come from a human donor in good health. Some clones in this sample may be carry-over from other donors' samples.

According to its frequency, this clonotype is medium-sized. The chain couples TRBV11-2 to TRBJ2-1; TCRdb's D call, TRBD2, is unchecked because there is no DNA. This CDR3 region has 16 residues. The germline CDR1 and CDR2 sequences are SGHAT and FQNNGV. This CDR3 reads CASSFSAGTSSREQFF.

This clonotype is identified as medium-sized from frequency. The chain has TRBV5-6 and TRBJ1-1. The length of the CDR3 is 13 residues. Germline V gives CDR1 SGHDT, CDR2 YYEEEE. The CDR3 loop is CASSPPRDERAFF.

In terms of frequency, this clonotype is medium-sized. The genes are TRBV7-2 and TRBJ2-1; TCRdb's D gene call, TRBD2, goes unchecked for lack of DNA. The CDR3 covers 14 residues. CDR1 SGHTA and CDR2 FQGNSA come from the germline V gene. CDR3 sequence: CASSSGTSGYEQFF.

In terms of frequency, this clonotype is medium-sized. The chain combines TRBV29-1 with TRBJ1-2. Germline V gives CDR1 SQVTM, CDR2 ANQGSEA. This CDR3 has 13 amino acids. The CDR3 sequence is CSVEGSGSNGYTF.

This clonotype is identified as medium-sized from frequency. The CDR3 spells CASSPLEETQYF. This rearrangement joins TRBV7-9 to TRBJ2-5; TCRdb lists TRBD1, though no DNA is available to test this call. CDR1 SEHNR and CDR2 FQNEAQ come from the germline V gene (reference sequence). There are 12 residues in the CDR3.

By frequency, this clonotype is medium-sized (0.01 to 0.1%). The J gene is TRBJ1-2, the V gene TRBV20-1. The germline CDR1 and CDR2 sequences are DFQATT and SNEGSKA (reference sequence). The CDR3 covers 16 residues. CDR3 sequence: CSASFNYAGSLYGYTF.

This clonotype is classed as medium-sized (0.01 to 0.1%) by frequency. CDR3 residues: CASSQDSREMDYGYTF. This chain connects TRBV4-1 to TRBJ1-2; checking the TCRdb D call of TRBD1 is not possible without DNA. Per germline, CDR1 MGHRA and CDR2 YSYEKL. The CDR3 spans 16 residues.

The V gene is TRBV6-6, the J gene TRBJ2-4; the TCRdb call, TRBD1, lacks DNA for checking. Germline lookup yields CDR1 MNHNY and CDR2 SVGAGI (reference sequence). The CDR3 is 17 amino acids. The CDR3 sequence: CASIQGAAPGAKNIQYF.

V gene TRBV29-1 combines with J gene TRBJ2-3; TCRdb selects TRBD2, and the lack of DNA leaves this call unchecked. The CDR3 length is 14 residues. Germline assignment: CDR1 SQVTM and CDR2 ANQGSEA. The chain's CDR3 is CRARTSGSADTQYF.

Judged by frequency, this clonotype is medium-sized. The chain uses TRBV16 and TRBJ2-4; the D call from TCRdb, TRBD2, cannot be confirmed without DNA. Germline CDR1 reads KGHSY; CDR2 reads FQNENV. The CDR3 is made up of 15 amino acids. CDR3 region: CASSLSGRLKNIQYF.

This clonotype is deemed medium-sized by its frequency. The chain couples TRBV18 to TRBJ2-7. The length of the CDR3 is 15 residues. CDR1 and CDR2 from the germline V gene are KGHSH and LQKENI. CDR3 region: CASSPPVTTAYEQYF.

This chain links TRBV11-3 with TRBJ2-5; TCRdb names TRBD2, which stays unverified in the absence of DNA. In germline, CDR1 is SGHNT, CDR2 YENEEA. The CDR3 has 18 residues. CDR3 sequence reads: CASSSRGLAGGKQETQYF. Drawing the rest from reference TRBV11-3 and TRBJ2-5, the complete variable domain is EAGVVQSPRYKIIEKKQPVAFWCNPISGHNTLYWYLQNLGQGPELLIRYENEEAVDDSQLPKDRFSAERLKGVDSTLKIQPAELGDSAVYLCASSSRGLAGGKQETQYFGPGTRLLVL.

This clonotype registers medium-sized by frequency. The CDR3 loop is CAISESGASGSTDTQYF. This rearrangement joins TRBV10-3 to TRBJ2-3; without DNA, the TCRdb call of TRBD2 cannot be checked. Germline-derived CDR1 and CDR2 are ENHRY and SYGVKD. This CDR3 spans 17 amino acids.

The gene calls are TRBV29-1 and TRBJ1-3; TCRdb reports TRBD1, a call that lacks DNA to check it against. Germline assignment: CDR1 SQVTM and CDR2 ANQGSEA. The CDR3 covers 12 residues. The chain's CDR3 is CSAGWIGNTIYF.

This clonotype shows up as medium-sized by frequency. This chain joins TRBV29-1 and TRBJ2-3. This CDR3 spans 14 amino acids. Germline CDR1 reads SQVTM; CDR2 reads ANQGSEA. The CDR3 sequence is CSVNIETSTDTQYF.

Frequency places this clonotype as medium-sized (0.01 to 0.1%). The V call is TRBV29-1, the J call TRBJ1-1; the TCRdb call, TRBD1, lacks DNA for checking. This CDR3 contains 17 residues. The germline CDR1 and CDR2 sequences are SQVTM and ANQGSEA. The CDR3 loop reads CSVEARQGAVYSTEAFF.

This chain connects TRBV29-1 to TRBJ2-1; the D gene TCRdb calls, TRBD2, cannot be checked with no DNA. In germline, CDR1 is SQVTM, CDR2 ANQGSEA. CDR3 length: 14 residues. CDR3 loop: CSAPTGTSFNEQFF.

The genes are TRBV10-3 and TRBJ2-3; TCRdb's D call, TRBD2, is unchecked because there is no DNA. Germline V lookup: CDR1 ENHRY, CDR2 SYGVKD. CDR3 size: 13 residues. Here the CDR3 reads CAIRLAETDTQYF.

The genes are TRBV19 and TRBJ2-1; the D call from TCRdb, TRBD1, cannot be confirmed without DNA. The length of the CDR3 is 15 residues. The germline gives CDR1 LNHDA, CDR2 SQIVND (reference sequence). The CDR3 region is CASSIWTGSSYEQFF.

This clonotype is medium-sized by frequency. The rearrangement links TRBV15 to TRBJ2-7; TCRdb designates TRBD1, a call that cannot be tested without DNA. The CDR3 is 14 amino acids. Germline V gene lookup returns CDR1 LNHNV and CDR2 YYDKDF (reference sequence). The CDR3 reads CATSIAGTPAEQYF.

In terms of frequency, this clonotype is medium-sized (0.01 to 0.1%). The chain recombines TRBV15 with TRBJ2-5; TCRdb reports TRBD2, a call that lacks DNA to check it against. Germline lookup yields CDR1 LNHNV and CDR2 YYDKDF (reference sequence). The length of the CDR3 is 17 residues. CDR3 loop: CATSRDPTSGVLETQYF.

The rearrangement links TRBV20-1 to TRBJ2-7; TCRdb names TRBD2, which stays unverified in the absence of DNA. Germline lookup yields CDR1 DFQATT and CDR2 SNEGSKA (reference sequence). This CDR3 region has 14 residues. The CDR3 loop is CSATPGLRLDEQYF.

The rearrangement uses TRBV29-1 and TRBJ2-3; TCRdb reports TRBD2, a call that lacks DNA to check it against. The CDR3 is 17 amino acids. Germline CDR1 and CDR2: SQVTM and ANQGSEA. The CDR3 region is CSVSLEEREAKTDTQYF.

This clonotype is medium-sized by frequency. The chain employs TRBV18 and TRBJ2-3. The length of the CDR3 is 16 residues. Germline CDR1 reads KGHSH; CDR2 reads LQKENI. This CDR3 is CASSPPSGSSTDTQYF.

J is TRBJ2-7 and V is TRBV5-5; the D gene TCRdb calls, TRBD1, cannot be checked with no DNA. The CDR3 is made up of 14 amino acids. Germline loops: CDR1 SGHKS, CDR2 YYEKEE (reference sequence). The CDR3 loop is CASSPGVTAFEQYF.

This chain joins TRBV10-3 and TRBJ2-7; TCRdb designates TRBD2, a call that cannot be tested without DNA. CDR3 length: 13 residues. Germline V gene data show CDR1 as ENHRY and CDR2 as SYGVKD. The chain's CDR3 is CAISESGPHEQYF.

The genes are TRBV19 and TRBJ2-1. The CDR3 spans 12 residues. Germline CDR1 is LNHDA and CDR2 is SQIVND (reference sequence). The CDR3 spells CASSDWLNEQFF. The whole variable domain, remainder taken from reference TRBV19 and TRBJ2-1, is DGGITQSPKYLFRKEGQNVTLSCEQNLNHDAMYWYRQDPGQGLRLIYYSQIVNDFQKGDIAEGYSVSREKKESFPLTVTSAQKNPTAFYLCASSDWLNEQFFGPGTRLTVL.

According to its frequency, this clonotype is medium-sized (0.01 to 0.1%). The J gene is TRBJ2-1, the V gene TRBV14. From germline, CDR1 is SGHDN and CDR2 FVKESK. CDR3 length: 15 residues. The CDR3 spells CASSQRLSSYNEQFF.